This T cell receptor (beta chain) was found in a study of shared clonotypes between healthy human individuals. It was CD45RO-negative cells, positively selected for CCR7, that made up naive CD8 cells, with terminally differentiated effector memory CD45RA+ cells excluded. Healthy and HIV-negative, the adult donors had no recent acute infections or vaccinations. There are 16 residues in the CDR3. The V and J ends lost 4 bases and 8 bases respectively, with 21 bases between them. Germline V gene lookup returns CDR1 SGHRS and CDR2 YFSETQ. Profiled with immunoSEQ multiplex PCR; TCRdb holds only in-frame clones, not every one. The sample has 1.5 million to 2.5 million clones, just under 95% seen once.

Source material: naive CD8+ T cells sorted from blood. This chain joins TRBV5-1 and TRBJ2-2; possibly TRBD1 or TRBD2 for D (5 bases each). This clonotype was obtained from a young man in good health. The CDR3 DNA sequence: TGCGCCAGCAGCCCCTCTGGGGACCCCCTGGGGGGGGAGCTGTTTTTT. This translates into CASSPSGDPLGGELFF.